This T cell receptor beta chain derives from a study of blood T cell dynamics during melanoma immunotherapy. On the study more broadly: Standard first-line treatment here was pembrolizumab or nivolumab plus ipilimumab in metastatic melanoma.

This CDR3 has 13 residues. The germline V and J ends were trimmed by 6 bases and 3 bases, with 11 bases remaining between them. Germline CDR1 is LGHNA and CDR2 is YNFKEQ. Whole-study results and caveats: Whether repertoire-driving clones were melanoma-specific could not be determined. PBMC repertoires of eventual disease-control patients split at W3 into clonality or diversity gains.

Indicated time point: week 3, after first cycle of checkpoint inhibitor. This clone appeared a few times. Its target is not known. Measured with immunoSEQ multiplex PCR; TCRdb has only the in-frame clones, and not every one. The sample holds around 20,000 clones, 70% to 90% seen once. The sequencing used blood, collected from a patient treated with checkpoint blockade. This receptor was identified in a human donor with melanoma. V and J are TRBV4-2 and TRBJ1-2; D call uncertain. CDR3: CASRDSLDYGYTF. CDR3 bases: TGTGCCAGCAGGGATTCCCTTGACTATGGCTACACCTTC.